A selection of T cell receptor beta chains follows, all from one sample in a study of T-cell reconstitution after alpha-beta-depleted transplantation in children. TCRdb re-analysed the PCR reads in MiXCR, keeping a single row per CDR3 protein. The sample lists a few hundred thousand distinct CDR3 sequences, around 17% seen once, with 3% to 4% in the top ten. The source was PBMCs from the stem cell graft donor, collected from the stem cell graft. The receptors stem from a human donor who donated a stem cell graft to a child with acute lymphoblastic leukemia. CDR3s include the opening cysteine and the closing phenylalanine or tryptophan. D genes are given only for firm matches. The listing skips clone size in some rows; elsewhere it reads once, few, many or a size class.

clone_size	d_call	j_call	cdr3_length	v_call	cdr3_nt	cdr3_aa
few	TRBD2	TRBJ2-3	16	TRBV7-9	TGTGCCAGCAGCCCCCTAGCGGGTGCTAGCACAGATACGCAGTATTTT	CASSPLAGASTDTQYF
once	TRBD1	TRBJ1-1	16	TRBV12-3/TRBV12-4	TGTGCCAGCGGAACGGGACAGGGGGCGTGGGACACTGAAGCTTTCTTT	CASGTGQGAWDTEAFF
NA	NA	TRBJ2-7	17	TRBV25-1	TGTGCCAGCCCGAGCGGACAGCGCTCCTGTACCTCCTACGAGCAGTACTTC	CASPSGQRSCTSYEQYF
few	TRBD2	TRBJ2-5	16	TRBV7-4	TGTGCCAGCAGCCTCAAGGGACTAGCGCAACAAGAGACCCAGTACTTC	CASSLKGLAQQETQYF
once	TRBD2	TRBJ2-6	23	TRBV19	TGTGCCAGTAGTATCACAAGGGTACTAGCGGGAGGCCTAAGACTCTCTGGGGCCAACGTCCTGACTTTC	CASSITRVLAGGLRLSGANVLTF
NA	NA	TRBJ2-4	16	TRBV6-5	TGTGCCAGCAGCTTCCTCCTGGGGGGAGGCGGGGACATTCAGTACTTC	CASSFLLGGGGDIQYF
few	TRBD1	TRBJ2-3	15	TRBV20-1	TGCAGTGCTAGTGAGGGGACAGGGGCGGCAGATACGCAGTATTTT	CSASEGTGAADTQYF
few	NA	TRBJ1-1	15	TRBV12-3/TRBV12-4	TGTGCCAGCACTTATCGGGGTCTAGGGAGCACTGAAGCTTTCTTT	CASTYRGLGSTEAFF
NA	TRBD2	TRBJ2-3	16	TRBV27	TGTGCCAGCAGTTATCTAGCGGCTATGAGCACAGATACGCAGTATTTT	CASSYLAAMSTDTQYF
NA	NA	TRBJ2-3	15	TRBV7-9	TGTGCCAGCAGCCCAGGGGGGCCCGGGGCAGATACGCAGTATTTT	CASSPGGPGADTQYF
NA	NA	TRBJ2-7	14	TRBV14	TGTGCCAGCAGCCAAGATCTCAGGGTGCGGGAGCAGTACTTC	CASSQDLRVREQYF
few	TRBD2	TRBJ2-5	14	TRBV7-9	TGTGCCAGCAGCTTTGGGGAGGGTACAGAGACCCAGTACTTC	CASSFGEGTETQYF
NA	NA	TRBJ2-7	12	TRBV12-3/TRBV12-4	TGTGCCAGCAGTTCTTTGCCGGGACAACATTACTTC	CASSSLPGQHYF
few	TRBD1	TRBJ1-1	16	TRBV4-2	TGTGCCAGCAGCCAAGAGGACAGGGAAATGGGCACTGAAGCTTTCTTT	CASSQEDREMGTEAFF
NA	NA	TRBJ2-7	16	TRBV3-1	TGTGCCAGCAGCCAAGGACATACCCTACCGTCCGGCGAGCAGTACTTC	CASSQGHTLPSGEQYF
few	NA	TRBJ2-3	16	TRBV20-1	TGCAGTGCTCTCATAGCTGGGCGGAGAGGCACAGATACGCAGTATTTT	CSALIAGRRGTDTQYF
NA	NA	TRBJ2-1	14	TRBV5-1	TGCGCCAGCAGCTTGGTTCCAGATCCTAATGAGCAGTTCTTC	CASSLVPDPNEQFF
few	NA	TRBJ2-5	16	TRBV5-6	TGTGCCAGCAGCTTGGCCTGGCGTTCGTACGGAGAGACCCAGTACTTC	CASSLAWRSYGETQYF
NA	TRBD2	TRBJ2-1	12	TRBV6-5	TGTGCCAGCGGTACTAGCGCCAGAAGACAGTTCTTC	CASGTSARRQFF
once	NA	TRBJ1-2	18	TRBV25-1	TGTGCCACCAGTGAATATAGGGCAGGCCTTCTTACTAACTATGGCTACACCTTC	CATSEYRAGLLTNYGYTF
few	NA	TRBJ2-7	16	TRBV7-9	TGTGCCAGCAGCCCCAAGGCAGGGTCCATTTCCTACGAGCAGTACTTC	CASSPKAGSISYEQYF
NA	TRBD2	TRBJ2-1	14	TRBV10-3	TGTGCCATCAGCCCAGCGGGGGCATACAATGAGCAGTTCTTC	CAISPAGAYNEQFF
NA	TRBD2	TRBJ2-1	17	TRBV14	TGTGCCAGCAGCCAAGATCTAGGGCTAGCGGGAGCGGATGAGCAGTTCTTC	CASSQDLGLAGADEQFF
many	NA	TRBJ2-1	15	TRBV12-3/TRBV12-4	TGTGCCAGCAGTTTAAGAGGCCAGGGATACAATGAGCAGTTCTTC	CASSLRGQGYNEQFF
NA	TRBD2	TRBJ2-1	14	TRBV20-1	TGCAGTGCAAAAACTAGCGGGAAGGGCTATGAGCAGTTCTTC	CSAKTSGKGYEQFF
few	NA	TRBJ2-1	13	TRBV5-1	TGCGCCAGCAGCTCAGACCCCCGCTGGGAGCAGTTCTTC	CASSSDPRWEQFF
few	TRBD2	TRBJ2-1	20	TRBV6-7	TGTGCCAGCAGTTACCCGGAAAGGACCCTTAGCGGGAGGGCCAACAATGAGCAGTTCTTC	CASSYPERTLSGRANNEQFF
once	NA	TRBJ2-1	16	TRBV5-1	TGCGCCAGCTTCCCCCAGGGTCTAAACCACGGCGATGAGCAGTTCTTC	CASFPQGLNHGDEQFF
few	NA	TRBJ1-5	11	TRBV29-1	TGCAGCGTAACAGCGGATGGCGCCCAGCATTTT	CSVTADGAQHF
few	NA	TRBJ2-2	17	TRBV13	TGTGCCAGCAGCTTAAGGTTGACTAACAGTTACACCGGGGAGCTGTTTTTT	CASSLRLTNSYTGELFF
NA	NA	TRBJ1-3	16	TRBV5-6	TGTGCCAGCAGCTCCCCCACACTAGGGTCTGGAAACACCATATATTTT	CASSSPTLGSGNTIYF
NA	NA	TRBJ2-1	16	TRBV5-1	TGCGCCAGCAGCTTGGACAGGCCCCCTTCCTACAATGAGCAGTTCTTC	CASSLDRPPSYNEQFF
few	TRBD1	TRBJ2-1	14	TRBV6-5	TGTGCCAGCAGTTACCAGACAGGGGGAAATGAGCAGTTCTTC	CASSYQTGGNEQFF
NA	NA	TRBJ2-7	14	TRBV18	TGTGCCAGCTCACCAGAGTTTGGGTCCTACGAGCAGTACTTC	CASSPEFGSYEQYF
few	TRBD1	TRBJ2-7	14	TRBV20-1	TGCAGTGCTGGGGACAGGCAGAGCTCCTACGAGCAGTACTTC	CSAGDRQSSYEQYF
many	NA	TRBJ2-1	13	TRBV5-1	TGCGCCAGCAGCTTGGTGGCTAACAATGAGCAGTTCTTC	CASSLVANNEQFF
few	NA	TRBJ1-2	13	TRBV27	TGTGCCAGCAGTCCCTCGTCCCTCCTCGGCTACACCTTC	CASSPSSLLGYTF
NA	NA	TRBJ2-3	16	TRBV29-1	TGCAGCGTTGGTGGGGCCCGCGGGGCTTACTCAGATACGCAGTATTTT	CSVGGARGAYSDTQYF
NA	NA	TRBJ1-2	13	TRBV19	TGTGCCAGTAGTATAGGGACAGACTATGGCTACACCTTC	CASSIGTDYGYTF
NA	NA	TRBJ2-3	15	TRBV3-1	TGTGCCAGCAGTAGGGGACCGGTCGACGCAGATACGCAGTATTTT	CASSRGPVDADTQYF
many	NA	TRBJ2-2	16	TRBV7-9	TGTGCCAGCAGCTTATCGGGGACGCTAAACACCGGGGAGCTGTTTTTT	CASSLSGTLNTGELFF
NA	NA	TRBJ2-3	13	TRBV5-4	TGTGCCAGCAACACGGACGGTTTAGATACGCAGTATTTT	CASNTDGLDTQYF
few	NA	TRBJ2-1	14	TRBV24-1	TGTGCCACCAGTGGCCCCCAGAGTTACAATGAGCAGTTCTTC	CATSGPQSYNEQFF
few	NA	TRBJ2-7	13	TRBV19	TGTGCCAGTAGTATGTCCAGCTCCTACGAGCAGTACTTC	CASSMSSSYEQYF
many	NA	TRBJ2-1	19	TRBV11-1	TGTGCCAGCAGCGGGGGCGGAACGCGGTGGGAGGGCTCCTACAATGAGCAGTTCTTC	CASSGGGTRWEGSYNEQFF
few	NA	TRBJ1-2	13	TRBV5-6	TGTGCCAGCAGCTCTGTATCCCCCTATGGCTACACCTTC	CASSSVSPYGYTF
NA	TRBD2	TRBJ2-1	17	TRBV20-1	TGCAGTGCTCTAAGTCCGGGACTAGCGGATCCCTACAATGAGCAGTTCTTC	CSALSPGLADPYNEQFF
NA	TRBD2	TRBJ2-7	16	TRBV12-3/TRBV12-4	TGTGCCAGCGGAACTAGCGGGAGGGCCCTTGGGTACGAGCAGTACTTC	CASGTSGRALGYEQYF
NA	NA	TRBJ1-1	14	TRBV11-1	TGTGCCAGCAGCCAGGACAGAACGAACACTGAAGCTTTCTTT	CASSQDRTNTEAFF
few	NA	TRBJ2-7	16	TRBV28	TGTGCCAGCAGTTTAGCTTTAGGGCAGGGGTCCTACGAGCAGTACTTC	CASSLALGQGSYEQYF
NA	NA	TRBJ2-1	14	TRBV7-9	TGTGCCAGCAGCTCACCCACTAGCTGGTATGAGCAGTTCTTC	CASSSPTSWYEQFF
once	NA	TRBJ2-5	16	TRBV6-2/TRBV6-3	TGTGCCAGCAGGACAGGTTCCCTAGCTGGGGTTGGGACCCAGTACTTC	CASRTGSLAGVGTQYF
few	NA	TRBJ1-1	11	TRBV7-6	TGTGCCAGCAGCGGGGGGGCTGAAGCTTTCTTT	CASSGGAEAFF
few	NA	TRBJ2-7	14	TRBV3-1	TGTGCCAGCAGCCAGTCTAGCGCATCCTACGAGCAGTACTTC	CASSQSSASYEQYF
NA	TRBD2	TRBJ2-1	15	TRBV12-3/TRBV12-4	TGTGCCAGCAGAGACTCTAGCGGGAGGGACAATGAGCAGTTCTTC	CASRDSSGRDNEQFF
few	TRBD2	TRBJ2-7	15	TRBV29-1	TGCAGCGTTCAAGGTGGGGAGGGGAGCTCCTACGAGCAGTACTTC	CSVQGGEGSSYEQYF
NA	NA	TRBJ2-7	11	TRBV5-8	TGTGCCAGCAGCAGAATGGACGAGCAGTACTTC	CASSRMDEQYF
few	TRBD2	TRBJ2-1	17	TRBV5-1	TGCGCCAGCAGCTTGGAGCTTAGCGGGTCCGTCTACAATGAGCAGTTCTTC	CASSLELSGSVYNEQFF
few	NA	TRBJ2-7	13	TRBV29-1	TGCAGCGTTGACGATTCGGGCTCCTACGAGCAGTACTTC	CSVDDSGSYEQYF
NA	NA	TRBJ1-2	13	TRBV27	TGTGCCAGCAGTTTACACACAAGTGGTGGCTACACCTTC	CASSLHTSGGYTF